The present entry profiles one TCR beta chain with its context. Its antigen is unknown. TCRdb recomputed calls from the 5' RACE reads with MiXCR, one row per CDR3 protein. Here the sample spans around 450,000 distinct CDR3 sequences, roughly 26% being singletons. This record comes from a study of CD8 T cells in ankylosing spondylitis. Study observations and caveats: A TCR beta motif of fewer than ten highly homologous variants appeared characteristic of ankylosing spondylitis blood.

V was clipped by 3 bases and J by 3 bases; unmatched bases: 10. The CDR3 spans 17 residues. Looked up from germline, CDR1 is SGHRS and CDR2 is YFSETQ. V and J are TRBV5-1 and TRBJ1-1; 11 positions agree with TRBD1. The source material was blood, either unsorted or a sorted T cell fraction (not recorded which). This TCR was sampled from a male donor with ankylosing spondylitis. CDR3 protein: CASSSRTGGSRYTEAFF. The DNA of the CDR3 is TGCGCCAGCAGCTCTCGGACAGGGGGCAGTCGGTACACTGAAGCTTTCTTT.